The entry below describes one T cell receptor beta chain. Its specificity is not known. Data came from immunoSEQ multiplex PCR; TCRdb stores just in-frame clones and leaves some out. This repertoire shows about 7,800 clones, roughly 35% found once; its top ten account for 5.8%. Cells from the mixed lymphocyte reaction underwent coculture for approximately 6 days at 37 degrees C. Investigators stained responder PBMCs with CFSE and stimulator PBMCs with Violet Dye, then mixed them 1:1. This record comes from a study of siplizumab effects on memory and regulatory T cells. Study outcomes and limitations: Proliferating Tregs' suppressive function in siplizumab cultures went unconfirmed. Major contributors to the alloresponse seemed to be naive T cells, which also appeared more diverse than memory cells.

The CDR3 has 15 amino acids. Per the germline V gene, CDR1 is MNHEY and CDR2 is SMNVEV (reference sequence). Germline trimming cut 4 bases from V and 4 bases from J; bases unmatched to any gene: 7. This TCR was sampled from a human donor in good health; the cells came from an allogeneic mixed lymphocyte reaction. The specimen sequenced was CFSE-low (dividing) CD8+ T cells sorted from an allogeneic mixed lymphocyte reaction. This rearrangement joins TRBV27 to TRBJ2-7; 10 nucleotides agree with TRBD2. DNA of the CDR3: TGTGCCAGCAGTTACTATAAGCGGGAGGGGTACGAGCAGTACTTC. Translating it yields CASSYYKREGYEQYF.